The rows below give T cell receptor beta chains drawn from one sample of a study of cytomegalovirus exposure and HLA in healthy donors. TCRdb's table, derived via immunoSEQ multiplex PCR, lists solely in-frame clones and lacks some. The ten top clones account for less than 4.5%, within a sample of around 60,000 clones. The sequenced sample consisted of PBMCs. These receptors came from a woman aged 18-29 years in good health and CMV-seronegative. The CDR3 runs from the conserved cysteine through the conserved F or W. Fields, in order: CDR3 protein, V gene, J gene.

CASSLSGRGEQYF,TRBV7-9,TRBJ2-7
CASSQDEGSYGYTF,TRBV4-1,TRBJ1-2
CASSPRTGRNYGYTF,TRBV11-3,TRBJ1-2
CASSPSGTLGVNTEAFF,TRBV9,TRBJ1-1
CASQPGSSGGVETQYF,TRBV25-1,TRBJ2-5
CASSSLAAGKTQYF,TRBV11-3,TRBJ2-5
CASSPDDRRSPYEQYF,TRBV11-1,TRBJ2-7
CATSRDRGSSGYGYTF,TRBV15,TRBJ1-2
CASSLAGGGVTEAFF,TRBV5-1,TRBJ1-1
CASSRLGYNEQFF,TRBV4-1,TRBJ2-1
CASSLASGFSYGYTF,TRBV7-9,TRBJ1-2
CASSPDRGEKGYTF,TRBV6-1,TRBJ1-2
CAWSRGLTGGYTF,TRBV30,TRBJ1-2
CSVPKGGDNRLKAFF,TRBV29-1,TRBJ1-1
CASSPLSHAGNTGELFF,TRBV6-4,TRBJ2-2
CASSLWTGSGYTF,TRBV28,TRBJ1-2
CASSLLRDRGHEQYF,TRBV6-6,.
CSVQGGVGTEAFF,TRBV29-1,TRBJ1-1
CASSPPLREGYEQYF,TRBV18,.
CASSMTGISTDTQYF,TRBV19,TRBJ2-3
CASSLGATDTQYF,TRBV7-6,TRBJ2-3
CASSLSVPSGANVLTF,TRBV18,TRBJ2-6
CASTDLAGGQYF,TRBV19,TRBJ2-7
CASSFFDSSNNSPLHF,TRBV6-5,TRBJ1-6
CASTKSGVSNQPQHF,TRBV19,TRBJ1-5
CASSSKALGQYF,TRBV28,TRBJ2-7
CAWSTGGGYGYTF,TRBV30,TRBJ1-2
CASSSGGTNEKLFF,TRBV5-4,TRBJ1-4
CASSPEAGALPETQYF,TRBV9,TRBJ2-5
CASTQITGRETEAFF,TRBV19,TRBJ1-1
CASRWGHGSYEQYF,TRBV10-1,TRBJ2-7
CASSESMVSSRTDTQYF,TRBV4-1,TRBJ2-3
CASRAGTGIEDEQYF,TRBV5-1,TRBJ2-7
CASSVGTSGYEQYF,TRBV11-1,TRBJ2-7
CAWSVQDGLSNQPQHF,TRBV30,TRBJ1-5